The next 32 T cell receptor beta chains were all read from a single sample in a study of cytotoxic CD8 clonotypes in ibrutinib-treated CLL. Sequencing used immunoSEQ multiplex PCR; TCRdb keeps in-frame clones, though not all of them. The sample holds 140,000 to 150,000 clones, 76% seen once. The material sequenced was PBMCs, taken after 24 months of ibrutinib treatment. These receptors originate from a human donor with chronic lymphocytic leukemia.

DNA for the CDR3: TGTGCCAGCAGCACCCTCCAAGAGACCCAGTACTTC. Its translation: CASSTLQETQYF. The chain recombines TRBV21-1 with TRBJ2-5; the listed D gene, TRBD2, was not tested against the DNA. TRBV21-1 is a pseudogene locus. The CDR3 is made up of 12 amino acids.

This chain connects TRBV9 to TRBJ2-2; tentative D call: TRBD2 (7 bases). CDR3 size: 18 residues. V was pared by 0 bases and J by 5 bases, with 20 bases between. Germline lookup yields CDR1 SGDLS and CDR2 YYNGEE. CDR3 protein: CASSVAPAGRGLTGELFF. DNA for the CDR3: TGTGCCAGCAGCGTAGCCCCGGCGGGGAGGGGGTTGACCGGGGAGCTGTTTTTT.

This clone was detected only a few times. CDR3 nucleotides: TGTGCCAGCTCACCATTTGTAGGGGGCGGTCAGCCCCAGCATTTT. Its protein product is CASSPFVGGGQPQHF. The V gene is TRBV18, the J gene TRBJ1-5, with TRBD1 matching 7 bases. The CDR3 spans 15 residues. Germline CDR1 KGHSH, CDR2 LQKENI. V lost 2 bases, J lost 6 bases, and 7 bases stayed unmatched. The entire variable domain, with the rest obtained from reference TRBV18 and TRBJ1-5, is as follows: NAGVMQNPRHLVRRRGQEARLRCSPMKGHSHVYWYRQLPEEGLKFMVYLQKENIIDESGMPKERFSAEFPKEGPSILRIQQVVRGDSAAYFCASSPFVGGGQPQHFGDGTRLSIL.

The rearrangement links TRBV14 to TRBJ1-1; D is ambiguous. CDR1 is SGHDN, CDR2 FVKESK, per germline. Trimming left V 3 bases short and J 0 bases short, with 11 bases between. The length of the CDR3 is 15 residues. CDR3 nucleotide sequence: TGTGCCAGCAGCCATCTCGGGGTAGTGAACACTGAAGCTTTCTTT. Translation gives CASSHLGVVNTEAFF.

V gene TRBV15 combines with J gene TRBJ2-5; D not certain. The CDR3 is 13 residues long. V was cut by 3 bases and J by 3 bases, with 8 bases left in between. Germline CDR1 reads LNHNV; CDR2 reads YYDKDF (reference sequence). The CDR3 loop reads CATSRAREETQYF. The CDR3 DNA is TGTGCCACCAGCAGGGCCCGAGAAGAGACCCAGTACTTC.

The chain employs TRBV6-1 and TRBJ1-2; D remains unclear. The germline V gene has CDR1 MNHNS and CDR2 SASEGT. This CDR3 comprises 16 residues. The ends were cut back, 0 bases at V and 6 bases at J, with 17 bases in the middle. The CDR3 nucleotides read TGTGCCAGCAGTGAAGCGACCGGGAGAGCGGGCCATGGCTACACCTTC. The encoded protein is CASSEATGRAGHGYTF.

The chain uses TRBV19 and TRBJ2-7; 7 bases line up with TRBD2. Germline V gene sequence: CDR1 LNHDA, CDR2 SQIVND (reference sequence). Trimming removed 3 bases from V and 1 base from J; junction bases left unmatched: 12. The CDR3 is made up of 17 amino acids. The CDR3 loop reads CASSMDGGGSKSYEQYF. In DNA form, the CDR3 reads TGTGCCAGTAGTATGGATGGAGGCGGGAGTAAGTCCTACGAGCAGTACTTC.

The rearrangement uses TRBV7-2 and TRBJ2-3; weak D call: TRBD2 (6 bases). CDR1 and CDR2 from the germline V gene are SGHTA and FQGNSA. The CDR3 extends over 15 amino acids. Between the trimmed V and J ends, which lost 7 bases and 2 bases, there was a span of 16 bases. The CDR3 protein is CASTQGGATTDTQYF. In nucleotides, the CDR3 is TGTGCCAGCACCCAAGGAGGGGCCACCACAGATACGCAGTATTTT.

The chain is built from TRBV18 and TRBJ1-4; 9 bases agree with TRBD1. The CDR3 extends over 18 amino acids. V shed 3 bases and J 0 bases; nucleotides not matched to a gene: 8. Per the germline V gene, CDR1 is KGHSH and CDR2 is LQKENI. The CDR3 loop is CASSPRDRVPATNEKLFF. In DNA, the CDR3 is TGTGCCAGCTCACCCCGGGACAGGGTGCCCGCAACTAATGAAAAACTGTTTTTT.

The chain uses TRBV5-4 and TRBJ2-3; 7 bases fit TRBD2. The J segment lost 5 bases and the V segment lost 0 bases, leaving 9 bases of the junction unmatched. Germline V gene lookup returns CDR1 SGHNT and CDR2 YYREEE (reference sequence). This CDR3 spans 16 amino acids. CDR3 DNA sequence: TGTGCCAGCAGCTTGGGGGGCGGCGGGAGAGTAGATACGCAGTATTTT. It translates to CASSLGGGGRVDTQYF.

The CDR3 protein is CASSYSWRGPDTQYF. For the CDR3, the DNA is TGTGCCAGCAGTTACTCGTGGCGGGGCCCAGATACGCAGTATTTT. This chain joins TRBV6-5 and TRBJ2-3; D is possibly TRBD2 (6 bases). CDR3 length: 15 residues. V lost 0 bases and J 4 bases, leaving 11 bases between the germline ends. Germline V lookup: CDR1 MNHEY, CDR2 SVGAGI.

CDR3 coding DNA: TGTGCCAGCAGCTTGGACAGGGCATCGGGTACGCAGTATTTT. Residues: CASSLDRASGTQYF. The chain is built from TRBV7-7 and TRBJ2-3; TRBD1 matches at 8 bases. There are 14 residues in the CDR3. Germline V CDR1 and CDR2: SSHAT, FNYEAQ (reference sequence). V was clipped by 3 bases and J by 8 bases; unmatched bases: 7.

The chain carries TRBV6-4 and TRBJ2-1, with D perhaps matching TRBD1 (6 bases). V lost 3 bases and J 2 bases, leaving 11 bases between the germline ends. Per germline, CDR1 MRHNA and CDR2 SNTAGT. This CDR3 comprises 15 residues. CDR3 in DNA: TGTGCCAGCAGTGAGGGGTGGGGGCCCTACAATGAGCAGTTCTTC. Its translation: CASSEGWGPYNEQFF.

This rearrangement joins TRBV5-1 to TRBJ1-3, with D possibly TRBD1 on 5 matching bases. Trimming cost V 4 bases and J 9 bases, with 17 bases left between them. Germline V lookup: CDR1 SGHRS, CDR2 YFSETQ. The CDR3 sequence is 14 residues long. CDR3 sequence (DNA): TGCGCCAGCAGCCCCGGGGGATTTGAGGGCACCATATATTTT. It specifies CASSPGGFEGTIYF.

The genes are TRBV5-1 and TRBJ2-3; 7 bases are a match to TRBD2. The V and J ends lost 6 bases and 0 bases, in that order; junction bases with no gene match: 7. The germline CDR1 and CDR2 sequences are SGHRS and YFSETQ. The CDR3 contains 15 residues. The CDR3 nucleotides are TGCGCCAGCACCCTAGCGGTAACTAGCACAGATACGCAGTATTTT. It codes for CASTLAVTSTDTQYF.

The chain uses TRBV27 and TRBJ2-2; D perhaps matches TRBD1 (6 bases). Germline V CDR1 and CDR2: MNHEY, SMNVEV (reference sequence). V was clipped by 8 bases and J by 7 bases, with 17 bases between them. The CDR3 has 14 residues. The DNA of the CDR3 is TGTGCCAGCGCCCGGGACACCCCCGTCGGGGAGCTGTTTTTT. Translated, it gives CASARDTPVGELFF.

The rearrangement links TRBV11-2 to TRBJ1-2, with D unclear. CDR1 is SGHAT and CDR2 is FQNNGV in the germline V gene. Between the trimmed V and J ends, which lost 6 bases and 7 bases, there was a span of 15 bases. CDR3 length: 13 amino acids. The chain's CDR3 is CASSGPRSPGYTF. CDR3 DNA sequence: TGTGCCAGCAGTGGCCCCAGGAGTCCTGGCTACACCTTC.

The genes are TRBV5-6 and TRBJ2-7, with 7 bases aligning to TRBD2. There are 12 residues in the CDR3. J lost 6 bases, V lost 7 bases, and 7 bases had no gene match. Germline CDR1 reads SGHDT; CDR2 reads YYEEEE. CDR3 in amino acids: CASAMTGGEQYF. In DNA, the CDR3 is TGTGCCAGCGCGATGACGGGGGGCGAGCAGTACTTC.

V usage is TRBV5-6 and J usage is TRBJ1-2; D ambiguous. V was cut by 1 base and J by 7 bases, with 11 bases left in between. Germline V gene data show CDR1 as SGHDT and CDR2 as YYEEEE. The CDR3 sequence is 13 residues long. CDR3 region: CASSLTWGGGYTF. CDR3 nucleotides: TGTGCCAGCAGCTTGACGTGGGGTGGTGGCTACACCTTC.

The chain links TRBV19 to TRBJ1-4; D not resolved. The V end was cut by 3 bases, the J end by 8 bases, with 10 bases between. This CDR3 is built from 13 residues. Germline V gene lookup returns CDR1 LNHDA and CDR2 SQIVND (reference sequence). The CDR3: CASSMPRQEKLFF. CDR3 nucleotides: TGTGCCAGTAGTATGCCCCGGCAGGAAAAACTGTTTTTT.

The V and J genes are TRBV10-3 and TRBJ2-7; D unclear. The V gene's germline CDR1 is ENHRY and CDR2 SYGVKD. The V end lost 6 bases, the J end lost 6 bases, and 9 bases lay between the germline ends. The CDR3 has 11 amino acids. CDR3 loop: CAISWTTEQYF. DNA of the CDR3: TGTGCCATCAGCTGGACGACCGAGCAGTACTTC.

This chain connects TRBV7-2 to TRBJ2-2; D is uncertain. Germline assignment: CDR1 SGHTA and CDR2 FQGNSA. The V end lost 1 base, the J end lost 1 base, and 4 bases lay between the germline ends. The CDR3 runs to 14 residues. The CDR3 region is CASSLGQNTGELFF. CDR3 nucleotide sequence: TGTGCCAGCAGCTTAGGGCAGAACACCGGGGAGCTGTTTTTT.

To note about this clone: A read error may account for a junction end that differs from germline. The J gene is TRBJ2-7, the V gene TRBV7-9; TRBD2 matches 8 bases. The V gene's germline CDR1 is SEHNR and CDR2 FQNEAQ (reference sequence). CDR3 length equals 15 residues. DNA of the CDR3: TGTGCCAGCAGCCCCGCCGACACTAGCGGCGCCCGTCGGCACTTC. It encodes CASSPADTSGARRHF.

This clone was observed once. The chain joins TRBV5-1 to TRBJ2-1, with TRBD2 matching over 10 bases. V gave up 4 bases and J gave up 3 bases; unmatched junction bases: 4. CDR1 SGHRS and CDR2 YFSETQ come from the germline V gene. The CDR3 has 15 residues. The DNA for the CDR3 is TGCGCCAGCAGCCTAATAGCGGGGGGCTACAATGAGCAGTTCTTC. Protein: CASSLIAGGYNEQFF.

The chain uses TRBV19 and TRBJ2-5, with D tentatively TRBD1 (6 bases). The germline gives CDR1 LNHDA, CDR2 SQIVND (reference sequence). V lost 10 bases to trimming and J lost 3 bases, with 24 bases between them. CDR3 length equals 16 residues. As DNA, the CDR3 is TGTGCCACCCAATGGGGCAGGGGACCCTTCAAAGAGACCCAGTACTTC. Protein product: CATQWGRGPFKETQYF.

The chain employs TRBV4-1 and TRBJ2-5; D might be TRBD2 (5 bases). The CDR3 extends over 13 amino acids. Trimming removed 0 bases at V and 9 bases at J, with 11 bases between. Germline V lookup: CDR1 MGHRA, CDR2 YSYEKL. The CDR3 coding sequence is TGCGCCAGCAGCCAAGAAGAGGGTCGGGCCCAGTACTTC. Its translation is CASSQEEGRAQYF.

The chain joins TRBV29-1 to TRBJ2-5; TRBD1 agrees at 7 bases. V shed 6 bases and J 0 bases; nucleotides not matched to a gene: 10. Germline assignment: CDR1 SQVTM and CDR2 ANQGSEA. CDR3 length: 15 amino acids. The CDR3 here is CSVGAGTEYQETQYF. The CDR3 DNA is TGCAGCGTGGGAGCCGGGACAGAGTACCAAGAGACCCAGTACTTC.

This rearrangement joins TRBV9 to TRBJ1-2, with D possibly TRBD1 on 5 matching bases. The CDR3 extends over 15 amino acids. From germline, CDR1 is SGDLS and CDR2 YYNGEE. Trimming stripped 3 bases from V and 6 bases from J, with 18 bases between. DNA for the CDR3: TGTGCCAGCAGCGGGGCTGCGCGACTGGGGCATGGCTACACCTTC. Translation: CASSGAARLGHGYTF.

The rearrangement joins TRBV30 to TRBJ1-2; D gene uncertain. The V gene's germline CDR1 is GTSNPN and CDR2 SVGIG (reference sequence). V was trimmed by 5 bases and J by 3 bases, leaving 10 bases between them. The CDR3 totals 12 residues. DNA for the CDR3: TGTGCCTGGGCGGGATTCTACTATGGCTACACCTTC. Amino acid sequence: CAWAGFYYGYTF.

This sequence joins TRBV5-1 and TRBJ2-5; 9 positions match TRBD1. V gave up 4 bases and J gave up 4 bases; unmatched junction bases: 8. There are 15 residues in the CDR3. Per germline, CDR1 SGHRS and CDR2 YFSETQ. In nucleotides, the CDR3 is TGCGCCAGCAGCCCCGGACAGGGGAGGGGAGAGACCCAGTACTTC. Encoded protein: CASSPGQGRGETQYF.

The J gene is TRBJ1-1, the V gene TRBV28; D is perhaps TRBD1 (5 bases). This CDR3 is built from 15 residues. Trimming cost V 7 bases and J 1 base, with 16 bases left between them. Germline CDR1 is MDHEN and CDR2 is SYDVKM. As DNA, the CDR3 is TGTGCCAGCACCCCCTCCGGGGCGGAGAACACTGAAGCTTTCTTT. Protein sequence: CASTPSGAENTEAFF.

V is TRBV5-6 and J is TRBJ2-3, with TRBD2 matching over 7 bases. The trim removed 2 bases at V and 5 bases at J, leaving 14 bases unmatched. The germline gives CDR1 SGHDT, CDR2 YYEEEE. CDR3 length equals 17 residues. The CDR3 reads CASSLGRRESQGDTQYF. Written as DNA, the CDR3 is TGTGCCAGCAGCTTAGGCCGGCGGGAGAGCCAGGGAGATACGCAGTATTTT.